This TCR beta chain was profiled in a study of T cell repertoires in cytomegalovirus infection. TCRdb re-derived calls from the reads in MiXCR, one entry per CDR3 protein. The top ten clones hold around 12% of a sample with 750,000 to 950,000 distinct CDR3 sequences, 25% to 35% of them seen once. This CDR3 comprises 15 residues. Trimming cost V 2 bases and J 0 bases, with 6 bases left between them. The germline CDR1 and CDR2 sequences are SGHDT and YYEEEE. To note about this clonotype: Its cognate antigen is unknown.

The TCR was taken from a human donor in good health (CMV status not recorded). Some clones in this sample may be carry-over from other donors' samples. The sequencing used cultured CD8+ T cells from PBMCs, collected from culture after CMV antigen stimulation. This chain links TRBV5-6 with TRBJ2-6, with unresolved D. CDR3 protein: CASSFQPSGANVLTF. The CDR3, as DNA: TGTGCCAGCAGCTTTCAGCCCTCTGGGGCCAACGTCCTGACTTTC.